This T cell receptor beta chain appears in the sequencing data of a study of vaccination effects on CD4 cells after COVID-19. About this clone: The antigen is undetermined.

V lost 2 bases and J lost 8, with 9 bases in between. The germline CDR1 and CDR2 sequences are MNHEY and SVGEGT. The CDR3 runs to 12 residues. TCRdb's table, derived via immunoSEQ multiplex PCR, lists solely in-frame clones and lacks some. The sample has 70,000 to 85,000 clones, over 70% seen once. Antigen-specific CD4+ T cells were first expanded with viral peptide pools by the ViraFEST assay and only then sequenced. Culture proceeded for 10 days, and CD4+ T cells were then isolated. Participants were given two doses of BNT162b2 or mRNA-1273 vaccine. Negative nucleocapsid antibody tests before and after vaccination confirmed no previous SARS-CoV-2 infection. Culturing of a few million PBMC per well took place with roughly 10 IU/ml IL-2 and about 10 ug/ml peptides. Study observations and caveats: There were few convalescent patients in the study and no early post-infection timepoints.

Sequenced material: CD4+ T cells from PBMCs cultured with HCoV-229E spike peptides, taken after COVID-19 vaccination. This chain links TRBV6-2 or TRBV6-3 with TRBJ1-1; TRBD1 is a possible D gene (5 bases). This receptor was taken from a human donor who received a COVID-19 vaccine. CDR3 bases: TGTGCCAGCAGTTACCGCGGGGGGGAAGCTTTCTTT. Translation: CASSYRGGEAFF.